This is a list of T cell receptor beta chains from one sample in a study of T cells after yellow fever vaccination. TCRdb re-called the 5' RACE reads through MiXCR, storing one row per CDR3 protein. The sample contains roughly 340,000 distinct CDR3 sequences, roughly 4% of which appear only once. The sample was PBMCs, taken 5 days after the yellow fever booster vaccination. The receptors stem from a man between 18 and 35 years old who received the YFV17D yellow fever vaccine. The CDR3 runs from the conserved cysteine through the conserved F or W. A D gene is named only where the DNA matches it firmly. Size is omitted from some rows. Given values are once, few, many or a class for expanded clones.

V gene	clone size	D gene	J gene	CDR3 length	CDR3 DNA	CDR3 protein
TRBV11-2	many	TRBD1	TRBJ2-1	15	TGTGCCAGCAGCTCGGGACAGGGAAGATACAATGAGCAGTTCTTC	CASSSGQGRYNEQFF
TRBV2	many	TRBD1	TRBJ1-5	13	TGTGCCAGCAGGCGGGACAGTAATCAGCCCCAGCATTTT	CASRRDSNQPQHF
TRBV12-3/TRBV12-4	many	NA	TRBJ2-3	13	TGTGCCAGCAGTTTTCTTGGCACAGATACGCAGTATTTT	CASSFLGTDTQYF
TRBV5-1	NA	TRBD2	TRBJ2-5	16	TGCGCCAGCAGCTTGACCGCTAGCGGATTAAAAGAGACCCAGTACTTC	CASSLTASGLKETQYF
TRBV6-2/TRBV6-3	few	NA	TRBJ1-5	14	TGTGCCAGCAGCCTCGACAGCCCCAATCAGCCCCAGCATTTT	CASSLDSPNQPQHF
TRBV4-2	many	TRBD2	TRBJ2-7	16	TGTGCCAGCAGCCAAGGTTACCCGGGGGGGCTCGACGAGCAGTACTTC	CASSQGYPGGLDEQYF
TRBV29-1	few	NA	TRBJ2-1	10	TGCAGCGTTGAAAGTGGTGAGCAGTTCTTC	CSVESGEQFF
TRBV4-2	NA	NA	TRBJ1-1	16	TGTGCCAGCAGCCAAGCCCCCGGCGGGGGGAACACTGAAGCTTTCTTT	CASSQAPGGGNTEAFF
TRBV5-1	NA	NA	TRBJ2-1	14	TGCGCCAGCAGCGAACCAGTAGATCGTTCTGAGCAGTTCTTC	CASSEPVDRSEQFF
TRBV7-2	few	TRBD2	TRBJ2-7	15	TGTGCCAGCAGACCCACTCTAGCGGGGGGCTACGAGCAGTACTTC	CASRPTLAGGYEQYF
TRBV20-1	few	NA	TRBJ2-1	14	TGCAGTGCTAGACCCGTAAACTCCTACAATGAGCAGTTCTTC	CSARPVNSYNEQFF
TRBV14	NA	NA	TRBJ2-1	11	TGTGCCAGCAGCCAGGGTTTCGTGCAGTTCTTC	CASSQGFVQFF
TRBV7-2	few	NA	TRBJ1-6	15	TGTGCCAGCATCAAAGGCAGGGTTGGTAATTCACCCCTCCACTTT	CASIKGRVGNSPLHF
TRBV20-1	few	TRBD1	TRBJ1-4	13	TGCAGTGCTCTGACAGGGAAGAGGGAAAAACTGTTTTTT	CSALTGKREKLFF
TRBV12-3/TRBV12-4	many	NA	TRBJ1-2	13	TGTGCCAGCAGTTTAACAGTACTTTATGGCTACACCTTC	CASSLTVLYGYTF
TRBV7-3	NA	NA	TRBJ2-3	15	TGTGCCAGCAGCCTGCAGGAGGGGAGCACAGATACGCAGTATTTT	CASSLQEGSTDTQYF
TRBV5-1	many	TRBD2	TRBJ2-1	16	TGCGCCAGCAGCCTGTCCGGGACTAGCGGGTACAATGAGCAGTTCTTC	CASSLSGTSGYNEQFF
TRBV20-1	NA	TRBD2	TRBJ2-3	18	TGCAGTGCTCCAGGACTAGCGGGAGACTCGTCTAGCACAGATACGCAGTATTTT	CSAPGLAGDSSSTDTQYF
TRBV27	few	NA	TRBJ1-5	13	TGTGCCAGCAGTTTAACAGCCTTTTCGCCCCAGCATTTT	CASSLTAFSPQHF